These T cell receptor beta chains were read from a single sample in a study of CD8+CD57+ T cells in acquired aplastic anemia. MiXCR was run by TCRdb on the reads, yielding one entry per CDR3 protein. This sample has approximately 470,000 distinct CDR3 sequences, with about a third found just once. The sequenced sample consisted of sorted CD4+, CD8+, or CD8+CD57+ T cells (not recorded which) from PBMCs. These receptors came from a human donor with aplastic anemia. The CDR3 runs from the conserved cysteine through the conserved F or W. Each record gives: V gene, clone size, D gene, J gene, CDR3 protein, CDR3 DNA. D genes are given only for firm matches. Size tells how often a clone was seen (once, few, many) or the class of an expanded clone, and some rows leave it out.

TRBV9	once	NA	TRBJ2-5	CASSVDSTEETQYF	TGTGCCAGCAGCGTAGATTCAACCGAAGAGACCCAGTACTTC
TRBV30	few	NA	TRBJ1-2	CAWFGTVYGYTF	TGTGCCTGGTTCGGGACGGTCTATGGCTACACCTTC
TRBV6-1	few	NA	TRBJ2-7	CASSQPGLLSYEQYF	TGTGCCAGCAGCCAACCGGGACTGCTATCCTACGAGCAGTACTTC
TRBV20-1	few	NA	TRBJ1-1	CRRGGNRQDFF	TGCAGGCGTGGGGGGAACCGACAGGATTTCTTT
TRBV2	many	NA	TRBJ1-6	CASSEYLGTPNSPLHF	TGTGCCAGCAGTGAATATCTTGGGACTCCCAATTCACCCCTCCACTTT
TRBV20-1	NA	NA	TRBJ1-1	CSARGAGDNTETFF	TGCAGTGCAAGGGGCGCAGGGGATAATACTGAAACTTTCTTT
TRBV4-2	few	TRBD1	TRBJ2-5	CASSIDRAQETQYF	TGTGCCAGCAGCATTGACAGGGCTCAAGAGACCCAGTACTTC
TRBV7-8	NA	NA	TRBJ2-3	CASSLRKVDTQYF	TGTGCCAGCAGCTTGCGGAAGGTAGATACGCAGTATTTT
TRBV6-1	NA	TRBD1	TRBJ2-7	CASGGDRGLSYEQYF	TGTGCCAGCGGAGGAGACAGGGGGCTTAGCTACGAGCAGTACTTC
TRBV5-1	NA	TRBD1	TRBJ2-3	CASSVGTGGADTQYF	TGCGCCAGCAGCGTGGGGACAGGGGGCGCAGATACGCAGTATTTT
TRBV19	many	NA	TRBJ1-2	CASSIPGNYGYTF	TGTGCCAGTAGTATACCGGGGAACTATGGCTACACCTTC
TRBV11-2	NA	NA	TRBJ2-4	CASSPVAGGSKNIQYF	TGTGCCAGCAGCCCCGTAGCTGGAGGATCCAAAAACATTCAGTACTTC
TRBV24-1	NA	NA	TRBJ2-1	CATSGQGYNEQFF	TGTGCCACCAGTGGCCAGGGCTACAATGAGCAGTTCTTC
TRBV14	few	NA	TRBJ2-3	CASSQDRDWQTDTQYF	TGTGCCAGCAGCCAAGATAGGGACTGGCAAACAGATACGCAGTATTTT
TRBV29-1	NA	NA	TRBJ1-1	CSVERGDTEAFF	TGCAGCGTTGAGCGGGGGGACACTGAAGCTTTCTTT
TRBV2	NA	TRBD1	TRBJ2-3	CASSATGGDTQYF	TGTGCCAGCAGTGCGACAGGGGGGGATACGCAGTATTTT
TRBV7-2	many	TRBD1	TRBJ2-7	CASSSGTDYEQYF	TGTGCCAGCAGCTCCGGGACAGACTACGAGCAGTACTTC